This entry features one T cell receptor delta chain sequence. This clone is termed large (0.1 to 1%). There is no known antigen for this receptor. There are no base qualities to consult, and no much larger clone falls within one base. The library came from RT-PCR. The listed sequencing device is Illumina MiSeq. TCRdb recomputed clones from the public reads with CATT; identical DNA rows were then combined. This sample gives about 2,000 delta-chain clones in total; under 25% of them show up just once. The ten largest clones represent 25% of the sample. This entry belongs to a study of gamma-delta T cells after stem cell transplantation (dated by TCRdb to about 2016). V was cut back by 3 bases and J by 3 bases, leaving a gap of 22 bases between them. Measured from the cysteine to the phenylalanine, the CDR3 is 17 residues long. The entry retains the CDR3 DNA only, 51 bases that are in frame from base 1. From the germline V gene, CDR1 is GEAIGNYY and CDR2 is EKD.

Rearrangement joined TRDV2 to TRDJ1; perhaps TRDD3 is the D gene, with 6 bases matching. The specimen sequenced was gamma-delta T cells. The sequence was obtained from a human donor. It is not recorded whose cells these are; they may come from a transplant donor. The bases are TGTGCCTGTGACCTTGTACTGGGCCGTGGACGGGCCGATAAACTCATCTTT. It codes for CACDLVLGRGRADKLIF.